This T cell receptor beta chain derives from a study of beta chain features in type 1 diabetes. Expressed TCRB transcripts were sequenced after all isolated RNA was converted to cDNA. Generated by immunoSEQ multiplex PCR, the TCRdb table keeps only in-frame clones and is missing some. The sample holds 300,000 to 350,000 clones; 8% are singletons and the top ten take around 0.45%. This clone was seen repeatedly, ten times or more. This sequence originates from a woman between 18 and 29 years old in good health. Sequencing was performed on central memory CD4+ T cells from blood.

CDR3 in DNA: TGTGCCAGCAGCCAATCTGAATCGGCGGGATGGAATGAGCAGTTCTTC. Its translation: CASSQSESAGWNEQFF. The V call is TRBV4-2, the J call TRBJ2-1, with D possibly being TRBD2 (6 bases). The CDR3 is 16 amino acids. Trimming removed 2 bases from V and 7 bases from J, with 18 bases in between. In germline, CDR1 is LGHNA, CDR2 YNFKEQ.